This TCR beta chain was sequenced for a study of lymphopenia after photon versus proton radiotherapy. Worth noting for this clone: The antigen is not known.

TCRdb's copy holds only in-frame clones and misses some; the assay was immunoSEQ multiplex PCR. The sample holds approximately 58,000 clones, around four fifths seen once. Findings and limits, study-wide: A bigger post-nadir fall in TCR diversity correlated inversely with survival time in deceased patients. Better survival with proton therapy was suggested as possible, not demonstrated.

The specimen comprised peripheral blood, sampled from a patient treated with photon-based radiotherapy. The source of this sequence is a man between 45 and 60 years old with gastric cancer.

In DNA, the CDR3 is TGTGCCAGTAGTATAGCCCCGGACAGGGAGCAGTTCTTC. It is translated as CASSIAPDREQFF. The rearrangement uses TRBV19 and TRBJ2-1; 7 bases agree with TRBD1. CDR3 length equals 13 residues. J was trimmed by 10 bases and V by 1 base; bases with no gene match: 4. CDR1 LNHDA and CDR2 SQIVND come from the germline V gene (reference sequence).